Included here is one T cell receptor beta chain sequence, with context. Trimming cost V 4 bases and J 2 bases; bases outside gene matches: 8. Germline V CDR1 and CDR2: MGHRA, YSYEKL. The CDR3 is made up of 17 amino acids. The data originate from a study of PD-L1 blockade in urothelial cancer. Study-wide context: Prior exposure to chemotherapy in patients amounted to 0 to 3 regimens received. Researchers found blood samples held a median of approximately 150,000 T cells. Treatment start was followed by blood analysis at 3 weeks (second dose) and again at 6 weeks.

Spiking each PCR with synthetic TCR analog templates was performed. Produced via immunoSEQ multiplex PCR; TCRdb's table is partial and in-frame only. Altogether about 82,000 clones are present, approximately 90% being singletons, with the ten largest covering roughly a tenth. This chain joins TRBV4-1 and TRBJ2-1; 10 bases align to TRBD2. Material: PBMCs, obtained around atezolizumab (anti-PD-L1) treatment. The clonotype originates from a man in his 60s with urothelial cancer. The CDR3 sequence: CASSPGLASPPYNEQFF. The CDR3 nucleotides read TGCGCCAGCAGCCCGGGACTAGCGTCTCCCCCCTACAATGAGCAGTTCTTC.